This TCR beta chain is drawn from a study of cytomegalovirus exposure and HLA in healthy donors. Amplification used 60 Vbeta primers and 13 Jbeta primers. TCRdb keeps only in-frame clones here, not all; method: immunoSEQ multiplex PCR. The table includes 55,000 to 70,000 clones, 80% detected once. Germline loops: CDR1 SGHRS, CDR2 YFSETQ. This CDR3 comprises 16 residues. Trimming stripped 4 bases from V and 1 base from J, with 14 bases between. The chain combines TRBV5-1 with TRBJ1-4; a weak D match, TRBD1 (6 bases). Sequences were obtained from PBMCs. The origin of this receptor is a woman in her thirties or forties in good health and CMV-seronegative. CDR3 region: CASSLWDTGTNEKLFF. CDR3 in DNA: TGCGCCAGCAGCCTATGGGACACCGGAACTAATGAAAAACTGTTTTTT. The variable domain in full, completed from reference TRBV5-1 and TRBJ1-4, reads KAGVTQTPRYLIKTRGQQVTLSCSPISGHRSVSWYQQTPGQGLQFLFEYFSETQRNKGNFPGRFSGRQFSNSRSEMNVSTLELGDSALYLCASSLWDTGTNEKLFFGSGTQLSVL.